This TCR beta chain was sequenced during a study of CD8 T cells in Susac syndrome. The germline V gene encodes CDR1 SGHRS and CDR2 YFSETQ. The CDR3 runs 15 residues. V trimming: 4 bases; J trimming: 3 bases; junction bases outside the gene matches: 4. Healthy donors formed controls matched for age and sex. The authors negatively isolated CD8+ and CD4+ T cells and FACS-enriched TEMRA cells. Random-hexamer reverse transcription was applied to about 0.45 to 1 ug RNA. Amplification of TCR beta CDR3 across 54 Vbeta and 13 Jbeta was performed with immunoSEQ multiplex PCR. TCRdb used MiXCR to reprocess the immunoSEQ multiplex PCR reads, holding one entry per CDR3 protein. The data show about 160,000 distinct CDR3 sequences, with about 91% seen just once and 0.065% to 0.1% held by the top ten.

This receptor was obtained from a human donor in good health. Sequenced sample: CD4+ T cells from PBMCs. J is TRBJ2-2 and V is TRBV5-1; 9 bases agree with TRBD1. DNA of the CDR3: TGCGCCAGCAGCCGGGACAGGGCGGACACCGGGGAGCTGTTTTTT. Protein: CASSRDRADTGELFF.